This T cell receptor beta chain came from a study of T cells in Graves' hyperthyroidism and ophthalmopathy. Exclusion of a patient resulted from uncontrolled infection, other autoimmune disease, pregnancy or lactation. The V gene end was trimmed by 6 bases and the J gene end by 7 bases; junction bases not matched to a gene: 22. Per germline, CDR1 SGHTA and CDR2 FQGNSA. The CDR3 is 18 residues long. This clonotype has a count of ten or more. Its matching antigen is unknown. Researchers took RNA transcripts and amplified the TCR beta CDR3 regions from them. The HTBI set primed first-round TCR CDR3 RT-PCR. TCRdb re-called the multiplex PCR reads through MiXCR, storing one row per CDR3 protein. The sample carries some 570,000 distinct CDR3 sequences, about a sixth recorded once. Findings of the study overall: Blood shared most expanded thyroid clonotypes above 0.001.

This sequence originates from a woman aged 18 to 35 with Graves' ophthalmopathy. This chain connects TRBV7-2 to TRBJ2-3; 7 nucleotides match TRBD2. The sequencing input was blood. CDR3 loop: CASRQLGGGTLSAYTQYF. The CDR3 DNA reads as TGTGCCAGCAGGCAATTGGGGGGGGGGACGCTCTCAGCCTATACGCAGTATTTT.